The rows below give T cell receptor beta chains drawn from one sample of a study of post-analysis software for immune sequencing data. TCRdb recomputed calls from the PCR reads with MiXCR, one row per CDR3 protein. This sample has about 540,000 distinct CDR3 sequences; 30% to 40% occur once, and the top ten carry under 7%. Sequenced: blood. The receptors stem from a girl between 2 and 17 years old with multiple sclerosis. CDR3s include the opening cysteine and the closing phenylalanine or tryptophan. A D gene is named only where the DNA matches it firmly. Size values are once, few and many counts, or a class for expanded clones, and some rows have none.

d_call | j_call | v_call | clone_size | cdr3_nt | cdr3_aa
. | TRBJ2-1 | TRBV20-1 | . | TGCAGTGCTAAGGGTGGAGGGGACAATGAGCAGTTCTTC | CSAKGGGDNEQFF
TRBD1 | TRBJ2-7 | TRBV29-1 | few | TGCAGCTGGGGGACAGGGGGCTCCATTTACGAGCAGTACTTC | CSWGTGGSIYEQYF
. | TRBJ2-1 | TRBV20-1 | . | TGCAGTGCGCGGGTAGGGTCAAGAGATGAGCAGTTCTTC | CSARVGSRDEQFF
. | TRBJ2-7 | TRBV2 | . | TGTGCCAGCAGTGAAGAGCCAGGTACCTGGGACGAGCAGTACTTC | CASSEEPGTWDEQYF
. | TRBJ2-7 | TRBV5-6 | . | TGTGCCAGCAGTGCTCAGGGAGAGCAGTACTTC | CASSAQGEQYF
. | TRBJ2-1 | TRBV5-1 | . | TGCGCCAGCAGCTTGGCAGATTCCTACAATGAGCAGGTCTTC | CASSLADSYNEQVF
. | TRBJ2-7 | TRBV7-9 | few | TGTGCCAGCAGCTTTTACAGCTCCTACGAGCAGTACTTC | CASSFYSSYEQYF
TRBD1 | TRBJ1-2 | TRBV5-6 | few | TGTGCCAGCAGATCCGGGACAGGATACTATGGCTACACCTTC | CASRSGTGYYGYTF
TRBD2 | TRBJ2-5 | TRBV20-1 | few | TGCAGTGGACTAGAGGTGGCGGGGGGGAGCGAAGAGACCCAGTACTTC | CSGLEVAGGSEETQYF
. | TRBJ2-5 | TRBV20-1 | once | TGCAGTGCCCCTCAGAACCAAGAGACCCAGTACTTC | CSAPQNQETQYF
. | TRBJ2-7 | TRBV5-1 | . | TGCGCCAGCAGCTACGGGACTGGAGCTGCCTACGAGCAGTACTTC | CASSYGTGAAYEQYF
TRBD1 | TRBJ2-7 | TRBV29-1 | . | TGCAGCGTTGAACGGGAACAGGGGATCTCCTACGAGCAGTACTTC | CSVEREQGISYEQYF
. | TRBJ1-6 | TRBV4-1 | . | TGCGCCAGCAATACTTTCTTTTTGGGACGGAATAATTCACCCCTCCACTTT | CASNTFFLGRNNSPLHF
TRBD1 | TRBJ1-6 | TRBV5-1 | . | TGCGCCAGCAGCTCCGGGACAGGATTTTTGTCCCTCCACTTT | CASSSGTGFLSLHF
TRBD2 | TRBJ2-1 | TRBV29-1 | few | TGCAGCGCTCGCACTAGCGGGGGGGCATACAATGAGCAGTTCTTC | CSARTSGGAYNEQFF
TRBD1 | TRBJ1-2 | TRBV4-1 | . | TGCGCCAGCAGCCAGCCCGGGACAGGGCTGTTGTTCGGCTACACCTTC | CASSQPGTGLLFGYTF
TRBD2 | TRBJ2-1 | TRBV5-1 | few | TGCGCCAGCAGCTCCGGGTCCGTAGCGGGGTACAATGAGCAGTTCTTC | CASSSGSVAGYNEQFF
TRBD1 | TRBJ2-5 | TRBV5-1 | . | TGCGCCAGCAGCTGGACAGGGGAATTGGAGACCCAGTACTTC | CASSWTGELETQYF
TRBD1 | TRBJ2-7 | TRBV27 | few | TGTGCCAGCAAGACAGGGGGCGCGGACTCCTACGAGCAGTACTTC | CASKTGGADSYEQYF
TRBD2 | TRBJ2-1 | TRBV5-1 | . | TGCGCCAGCAGCTTGGAGGACGGACTAGCGGAGCAGTTCTTC | CASSLEDGLAEQFF
TRBD1 | TRBJ1-6 | TRBV28 | . | TGTGCCAGCAAGGACAGGTCGAATTCACCCCTCCACTTT | CASKDRSNSPLHF
. | TRBJ2-7 | TRBV5-4 | . | TGTGCCAGCAGCTTGGGAGTTTCCGTCTACTACGAGCAGTACTTC | CASSLGVSVYYEQYF
TRBD1 | TRBJ1-6 | TRBV4-2 | . | TGTGCCAGCAGCCAAGATTTGACCGGGACAGGGGGCAATTCACCCCTCCACTTT | CASSQDLTGTGGNSPLHF
TRBD2 | TRBJ2-3 | TRBV10-3 | . | TGTGCCATCAGGGACCCGGGGGGGGCACCAGATACGCAGTATTTT | CAIRDPGGAPDTQYF
TRBD2 | TRBJ2-1 | TRBV7-9 | . | TGTGCCAGCAGCTTAGGGTCGAGCGGGGGCCCCAATGAGCAGTTCTTC | CASSLGSSGGPNEQFF
. | TRBJ2-5 | TRBV20-1 | . | TGCAGTGCTCCCGGGACACCCGGGTCCGAGACCCAGTACTTC | CSAPGTPGSETQYF
. | TRBJ2-3 | TRBV29-1 | many | TGCAGCGTTGAACCCCGGCTTCGCACAGATACGCAGTATTTT | CSVEPRLRTDTQYF
TRBD2 | TRBJ2-1 | TRBV7-2 | many | TGTGCCAGCAGCTTAGGGACTAGCCCTTACAATGAGCAGTTCTTC | CASSLGTSPYNEQFF
. | TRBJ2-3 | TRBV5-1 | few | TGCGCCAGCAGCCCAGGGATCGACAGCAGCACAGATACGCAGTATTTT | CASSPGIDSSTDTQYF
TRBD2 | TRBJ2-3 | TRBV20-1 | once | TGCAGTGCTAGAGATTCGACTAGCGGGGGGGCAGGGGATACGCAGTATTTT | CSARDSTSGGAGDTQYF
. | TRBJ2-7 | TRBV6-1 | . | TGTGCCAGCAGTGAAATAAGCCGGGAAAGATGGAAACTCTACGAGCAGTACTTC | CASSEISRERWKLYEQYF
. | TRBJ1-2 | TRBV6-1 | . | TGTGCCAGCAGTGACGGACAGAACTATGGCTACACCTTC | CASSDGQNYGYTF
. | TRBJ1-1 | TRBV5-6 | few | TGTGCCAGCAGCGCCTACGGCCTAGAAGCTTTCTTT | CASSAYGLEAFF